These T cell receptor beta chains were read from a single sample in a study of T cells expressing NK-cell markers. TCRdb reprocessed the 5' RACE reads; each CDR3 protein has one entry and no DNA is given. The table for this sample gives about 440,000 distinct CDR3 sequences. Source material: blood T cells: a sorted CD56 or NKG2C T cell subset, CD4+ or CD8+ T cells, or bulk PBMC T cells (not recorded which). These receptors originate from a woman aged 18 to 75 in good health. Each CDR3 is given with its conserved first and last residue.

j_call: TRBJ2-1
v_call: TRBV4-2
cdr3_aa: CASSQVMGSHNEQFF

j_call: TRBJ2-4
v_call: TRBV5-4
cdr3_aa: CASSSDGVAKNIQYF

j_call: TRBJ1-4
v_call: TRBV5-8
cdr3_aa: CASSRGQGTATNEKLFF

j_call: TRBJ2-7
v_call: TRBV2
cdr3_aa: CASGEGQGTYEQYF

j_call: TRBJ2-1
v_call: TRBV20-1
cdr3_aa: CSATLGTGVGEQFF

j_call: TRBJ2-1
v_call: TRBV20-1
cdr3_aa: CSATSGGSYNEQFF

j_call: TRBJ1-6
v_call: TRBV25-1
cdr3_aa: CASSEGRVSGDSPLHF

j_call: TRBJ1-1
v_call: TRBV6-5
cdr3_aa: CASSYSRAGNTEAFF

j_call: TRBJ2-5
v_call: TRBV6-1
cdr3_aa: CASRRGGTQETQYF

j_call: TRBJ2-5
v_call: TRBV29-1
cdr3_aa: CSVEQKETQYF

j_call: TRBJ2-5
v_call: TRBV12-3/TRBV12-4
cdr3_aa: CASSLDGRQEETQYF

j_call: TRBJ2-5
v_call: TRBV5-1
cdr3_aa: CASSLASSGRETQYF

j_call: TRBJ1-6
v_call: TRBV6-5
cdr3_aa: CASSYSPEHSPLHF

j_call: TRBJ1-2
v_call: TRBV20-1
cdr3_aa: CSAPAGGGYTF

j_call: TRBJ2-7
v_call: TRBV7-2
cdr3_aa: CASSLEVGAPYEQYF

j_call: TRBJ2-3
v_call: TRBV7-2
cdr3_aa: CASSMTVSTDTQYF

j_call: TRBJ2-3
v_call: TRBV29-1
cdr3_aa: CSVGRGTDTQYF

j_call: TRBJ2-3
v_call: TRBV11-2
cdr3_aa: CASSLLAGGPGTDTQYF

j_call: TRBJ1-1
v_call: TRBV5-8
cdr3_aa: CASSSRTRGTEAFF

j_call: TRBJ1-5
v_call: TRBV20-1
cdr3_aa: CSARGTQGGNQPQHF

j_call: TRBJ2-1
v_call: TRBV11-2
cdr3_aa: CASSLGNNYNEQFF

j_call: TRBJ2-7
v_call: TRBV7-2
cdr3_aa: CATRGQGQGSEQYF

j_call: TRBJ1-4
v_call: TRBV5-1
cdr3_aa: CASSLGQDRLEKLFF

j_call: TRBJ1-1
v_call: TRBV4-2
cdr3_aa: CASSPGPGLTAEAFF

j_call: TRBJ2-1
v_call: TRBV5-1
cdr3_aa: CASRTSGGNNEQFF

j_call: TRBJ1-3
v_call: TRBV6-1
cdr3_aa: CAIAGGYSGNTIYF

j_call: TRBJ2-1
v_call: TRBV21-1
cdr3_aa: CASSKRGLAYWNEQFF

j_call: TRBJ2-7
v_call: TRBV7-2
cdr3_aa: CASSLVGTSSPEQYF

j_call: TRBJ1-2
v_call: TRBV13
cdr3_aa: CASSAVDSDGPRNYGYTF

j_call: TRBJ1-1
v_call: TRBV12-3/TRBV12-4
cdr3_aa: CASSGLLPTPGPEAFF

j_call: TRBJ2-1
v_call: TRBV6-6
cdr3_aa: CATRVSSYNEQFF

j_call: TRBJ2-1
v_call: TRBV20-1
cdr3_aa: CSATPLKGGAYNEQFF

j_call: TRBJ2-1
v_call: TRBV6-2/TRBV6-3
cdr3_aa: CASRAGLAGYNEQFF

j_call: TRBJ1-2
v_call: TRBV20-1
cdr3_aa: CSAREGGQGIRLGYTF

j_call: TRBJ2-5
v_call: TRBV12-3/TRBV12-4
cdr3_aa: CASSSGAGEETQYF

j_call: TRBJ2-1
v_call: TRBV5-1
cdr3_aa: CASDQGDRYNEQFF

j_call: TRBJ1-4
v_call: TRBV4-3
cdr3_aa: CASSQNVGAGVEKLFF

j_call: TRBJ2-1
v_call: TRBV3-1
cdr3_aa: CASSQENPRENEQFF

j_call: TRBJ1-6
v_call: TRBV5-1
cdr3_aa: CASGPRGADSYNSPLHF

j_call: TRBJ2-7
v_call: TRBV18
cdr3_aa: CASSTGNHEQYF

j_call: TRBJ2-4
v_call: TRBV20-1
cdr3_aa: CSARELKLSLGLAKNIQYF

j_call: TRBJ2-1
v_call: TRBV7-6
cdr3_aa: CASSFNTDSHNEQFF

j_call: TRBJ1-5
v_call: TRBV20-1
cdr3_aa: CSARGDPNQPQHF

j_call: TRBJ2-1
v_call: TRBV19
cdr3_aa: CATGLRDYNEQFF

j_call: TRBJ1-2
v_call: TRBV3-1
cdr3_aa: CASSLPAGDGYTF

j_call: TRBJ1-6
v_call: TRBV11-3
cdr3_aa: CASSLSADSPLHF

j_call: TRBJ2-1
v_call: TRBV5-4
cdr3_aa: CASSFRTGHNEQFF

j_call: TRBJ1-4
v_call: TRBV30
cdr3_aa: CAWSVERGTNEKLFF

j_call: TRBJ1-2
v_call: TRBV6-1
cdr3_aa: CASSELGAPNYGYTF

j_call: TRBJ2-1
v_call: TRBV3-1
cdr3_aa: CASSQEPRLAAHYNEQFF

j_call: TRBJ2-3
v_call: TRBV3-1
cdr3_aa: CASSPFRGARTDTQYF

j_call: TRBJ2-3
v_call: TRBV6-1
cdr3_aa: CASSEPGLGISTDTQYF

j_call: TRBJ2-7
v_call: TRBV29-1
cdr3_aa: CSVRRGNSYEQYF

j_call: TRBJ2-2
v_call: TRBV11-1
cdr3_aa: CASSLTYRDGEHTGELFF